Detailed here is one T cell receptor (beta chain). This sample was included in a study of blood T cell repertoires in COVID-19. As for the study in general: Sample material is recorded as cDNA or gDNA derived from T cells, B-cell-depleted T cells, or PBMCs.

Profiled with immunoSEQ multiplex PCR; TCRdb holds only in-frame clones, not every one. The sample has 55,000 to 65,000 clones, approximately 91% seen once. Germline V gene lookup returns CDR1 SGDLS and CDR2 YYNGEE. This CDR3 contains 19 residues. Trimming removed 0 bases from V and 4 bases from J; junction bases left unmatched: 10. This clonotype was sampled from a human donor in a cohort sampled during active COVID-19. This chain joins TRBV9 and TRBJ2-3; 14 bases align to TRBD2. Sequencing was done on a sample of peripheral blood. The CDR3 here is CASSVGLAGGPSTADTQYF. CDR3 bases: TGTGCCAGCAGCGTAGGACTAGCGGGAGGGCCCTCGACCGCAGATACGCAGTATTTT.